This T cell receptor (beta chain) was documented in a study of early T cells in non-severe SARS-CoV-2 infection. Study results and caveats: There was a bias toward anti-spike CD8 responses in VDJdb matching, which missed private and CD4 specificities.

CDR3 length equals 14 residues. Trimming pared 4 bases from V and 0 bases from J, leaving 12 bases between. Germline assignment: CDR1 DFQATT and CDR2 SNEGSKA (reference sequence). The TCR library protocol was used to attach unique molecular identifiers. These identifiers were attached to individual cDNA molecules. TCRdb re-called the 5' RACE reads with MiXCR, one entry per CDR3 protein. The repertoire includes approximately 70,000 distinct CDR3 sequences, over 9% of them detected once, and 7.6% sits in the top ten. About this clonotype itself: Its target is not known.

This chain links TRBV20-1 with TRBJ1-1; D gene uncertain. This TCR was recovered from an adult who was a healthcare worker with PCR-confirmed SARS-CoV-2 infection or an uninfected control (not recorded which). Sequenced here: whole blood, sampled at baseline. CDR3 sequence: CSAIRPLMNTEAFF. The CDR3 DNA reads as TGCAGTGCTATAAGACCGCTAATGAACACTGAAGCTTTCTTT.